This TCR beta chain was documented in a study of regulatory T cells in long-lasting Graves disease. Germline V CDR1 and CDR2: MNHGY, SVAAGI. There are 14 residues in the CDR3. iRepertoire HTBI primers and Arm-PCR of CDR3 regions built TCR beta libraries. TCRdb reanalysed the multiplex PCR reads using MiXCR and keeps one entry per CDR3 protein. The table has approximately 400,000 distinct CDR3 sequences, 15% seen once. Time point denoted: newly diagnosed GD, antithyroid drugs for less than 3 months. Extracted PBMC RNA gave rise to the TCR library. The source of the patients was an endocrinology department in Xi'an, China. With regard to this clonotype: A much larger clonotype is one base distant, so this may be a read error.

These data were likewise used in another study, on T cells in Graves' hyperthyroidism and ophthalmopathy. This second study notes: The HTBI primer set drove a first-round RT-PCR of the TCR CDR3.

The chain joins TRBV6-9 to TRBJ1-5, with D perhaps TRBD1 (5 bases). This receptor was obtained from a woman in her 30s with Graves disease. Here the sequenced sample was peripheral blood mononuclear cells (PBMCs), taken at new diagnosis, from a patient treated with antithyroid drugs. The chain's CDR3 is CASSYRASSQPQHF. CDR3 bases: TGTGCCAGCAGTTACAGGGCTAGCAGTCAGCCCCAGCATTTT.